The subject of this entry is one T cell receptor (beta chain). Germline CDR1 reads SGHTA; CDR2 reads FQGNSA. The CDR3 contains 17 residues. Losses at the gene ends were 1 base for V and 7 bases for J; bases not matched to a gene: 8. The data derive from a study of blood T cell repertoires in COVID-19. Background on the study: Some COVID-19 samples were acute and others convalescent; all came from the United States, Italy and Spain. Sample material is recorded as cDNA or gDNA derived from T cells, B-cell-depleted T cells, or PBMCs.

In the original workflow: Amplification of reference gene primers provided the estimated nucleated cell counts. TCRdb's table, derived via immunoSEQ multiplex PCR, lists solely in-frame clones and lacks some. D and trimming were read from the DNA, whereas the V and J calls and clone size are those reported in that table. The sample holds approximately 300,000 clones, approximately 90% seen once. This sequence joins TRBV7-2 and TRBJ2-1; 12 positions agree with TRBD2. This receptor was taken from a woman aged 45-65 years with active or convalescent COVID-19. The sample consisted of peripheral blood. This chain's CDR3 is CASSLGRLAGVGNEQFF. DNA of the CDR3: TGTGCCAGCAGCTTAGGGCGACTAGCGGGAGTAGGTAATGAGCAGTTCTTC. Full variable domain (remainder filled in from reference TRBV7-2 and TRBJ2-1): GAGVSQSPSNKVTEKGKDVELRCDPISGHTALYWYRQSLGQGLEFLIYFQGNSAPDKSGLPSDRFSAERTGGSVSTLTIQRTQQEDSAVYLCASSLGRLAGVGNEQFFGPGTRLTVL.